This paragraph reports one T cell receptor (beta chain). The antigen is unknown. The data belong to a study of monozygotic twins with inflammatory bowel disease. Germline CDR1 reads MNHEY; CDR2 reads SMNVEV (reference sequence). This CDR3 comprises 16 residues. UMIs with a 6-nucleotide sample barcode were added by template switching. TCRdb re-analyzed the 5' RACE reads; it lists each CDR3 protein once, without DNA. Here the sample table reports around 220,000 distinct CDR3 sequences. Study results and limitations: Possibly reflecting limited power, no difference in repertoire similarity was found between concordant and discordant twins.

The source of this sequence is a human donor with ulcerative colitis or Crohn's disease, or a healthy co-twin of an affected twin (not recorded which). The rearrangement joins TRBV27 to TRBJ2-3. Sequencing was carried out using blood. CDR3 sequence: CASSLIPRTSTDTQYF.